The sequence of this T cell receptor (beta chain) was determined in a study of cytomegalovirus exposure and HLA in healthy donors. There are 13 residues in the CDR3. Looked up from germline, CDR1 is SGHDT and CDR2 is YYEEEE. The V end lost 4 bases, the J end lost 4 bases, and 11 bases lay between the germline ends. Primers for the PCR totalled 60 Vbeta and 13 Jbeta. Generated by immunoSEQ multiplex PCR, the TCRdb table keeps only in-frame clones and is missing some. This table has tens of thousands of clones, 74% appearing once. Study findings and constraints: Accurate prediction of most subjects' HLA-A and HLA-B alleles from TCR beta sequences was reported. Most observed TCR sequences were rare, whereas some public TCRs were detected in many donors. In a later analysis, productive TCRs from donors in an Asian-associated ancestry cluster reportedly carried fewer N-insertions than the cohort mean.

Turning to this clone: The target antigen is unknown.

This chain joins TRBV5-6 and TRBJ1-1; D possibly corresponds to TRBD1 (5 bases). This TCR was recovered from a woman aged 45-65 years in good health and CMV-seropositive. Input material: PBMCs. CDR3 DNA sequence: TGTGCCAGCAGCCCTACAGGTGTCACTGAAGCTTTCTTT. This translates into CASSPTGVTEAFF. Together with reference TRBV5-6 and TRBJ1-1, the CDR3 gives the full variable domain: DAGVTQSPTHLIKTRGQQVTLRCSPKSGHDTVSWYQQALGQGPQFIFQYYEEEERQRGNFPDRFSGHQFPNYSSELNVNALLLGDSALYLCASSPTGVTEAFFGQGTRLTVV.